These 26 T cell receptor beta chains share one sample of origin, sequenced in a study of blood T cells in healthy people across ages. PCR was performed a second time for about 7 to 11 cycles using a sample-barcoded 5' primer and a J-beta primer mix. Via MiXCR, TCRdb re-called the 5' RACE reads, giving one row per CDR3 protein. The data show about 1.8 million distinct CDR3 sequences, about 50% seen once. The material sequenced was blood. The source of these receptors is a woman aged 40-49 years in good health.

The V call is TRBV6-2 or TRBV6-3, the J call TRBJ2-7; D is perhaps TRBD1 (6 bases). CDR3 size: 15 residues. CDR1 MNHEY and CDR2 SVGEGT come from the germline V gene. Trimming took off 7 bases at V and 3 bases at J, with 19 bases between the two ends. The DNA for the CDR3 is TGTGCCAGCACCAGTTTTGGGGGCGCCCTCTACGAGCAGTACTTC. It specifies CASTSFGGALYEQYF.

The J gene is TRBJ2-3, the V gene TRBV7-2; the D gene is possibly TRBD2 (6 bases). Germline V CDR1 and CDR2: SGHTA, FQGNSA. The CDR3 is 16 amino acids. V lost 5 bases to trimming and J lost 4 bases, with 19 bases between them. CDR3 DNA: TGTGCCAGCAGCCCCGTCAAGGGCAGGAGGGCAGATACGCAGTATTTT. This sequence encodes CASSPVKGRRADTQYF.

The gene calls are TRBV7-9 and TRBJ1-6; 7 positions agree with TRBD1. This CDR3 spans 16 amino acids. Germline V gene data show CDR1 as SEHNR and CDR2 as FQNEAQ (reference sequence). V was clipped by 5 bases and J by 10 bases; unmatched bases: 14. DNA for the CDR3: TGTGCCAGCAGCCTAACAACCGGGACAGCTCCCTCACCCCTCCACTTT. Its translation is CASSLTTGTAPSPLHF.

The gene calls are TRBV6-1 and TRBJ2-2; 8 bases match TRBD2. Germline V gene lookup returns CDR1 MNHNS and CDR2 SASEGT. This CDR3 spans 16 amino acids. Trimming cost V 5 bases and J 0 bases; bases outside gene matches: 5. DNA of the CDR3: TGTGCCAGCAGTTTCGGACTAGCCCCGAACACCGGGGAGCTGTTTTTT. Its protein is CASSFGLAPNTGELFF.

The chain has TRBV5-1 and TRBJ2-1; 9 positions agree with TRBD2. V was clipped by 6 bases and J by 0 bases; unmatched bases: 7. Germline V gene sequence: CDR1 SGHRS, CDR2 YFSETQ. This CDR3 region has 16 residues. The CDR3 nucleotides are TGCGCCAGCAAGGCTAGCGGGGCGAGCTCCTACAATGAGCAGTTCTTC. Protein: CASKASGASSYNEQFF.

V gene TRBV20-1 combines with J gene TRBJ1-2; TRBD1 matches at 7 bases. Germline values: CDR1 DFQATT, CDR2 SNEGSKA (reference sequence). With V trimmed by 1 base and J by 4 bases, 6 bases remained unmatched. The CDR3 is made up of 14 amino acids. CDR3 region: CSARGKTGSYGYTF. The CDR3 bases are TGCAGTGCTAGAGGGAAGACAGGGAGCTATGGCTACACCTTC.

The chain recombines TRBV9 with TRBJ1-2; TRBD1 might be the D (6 bases). Germline loops: CDR1 SGDLS, CDR2 YYNGEE. V was cut by 0 bases and J by 8 bases, with 17 bases left in between. CDR3 length equals 15 residues. The CDR3 coding sequence is TGTGCCAGCAGCGTAGAGGGCAGGGGAGGAAGAGGCTACACCTTC. This encodes CASSVEGRGGRGYTF.

A single count supports this clonotype. The J gene is TRBJ2-7, the V gene TRBV18; D might be TRBD1 or TRBD2, each matching 5 bases. The J call may be in error: the DNA end matches TRBJ2-4 better. Per germline, CDR1 KGHSH and CDR2 LQKENI. The CDR3 is 17 amino acids. The CDR3 loop is CASSPVQGRSAGNIQYF. CDR3 in DNA: TGTGCCAGCTCACCAGTCCAGGGCCGCTCGGCGGGAAACATTCAGTACTTC.

This sequence joins TRBV27 and TRBJ2-1; 8 bases line up with TRBD1. The CDR3 runs to 15 residues. Germline V gives CDR1 MNHEY, CDR2 SMNVEV (reference sequence). V was pared by 6 bases and J by 11 bases, with 15 bases of the junction left unmatched. The DNA of the CDR3 is TGTGCCAGCAGCAAATTCGGACAGGGTTTGGATAAGCAGTTCTTC. It translates to CASSKFGQGLDKQFF.

J is TRBJ2-1 and V is TRBV9, with 7 bases that match TRBD2. Looked up from germline, CDR1 is SGDLS and CDR2 is YYNGEE. J lost 0 bases, V lost 3 bases, and 6 bases had no gene match. The CDR3 is 16 amino acids. CDR3 sequence reads: CASSGTGLSSYNEQFF. The CDR3 nucleotides read TGTGCCAGCAGCGGAACGGGACTAAGCTCCTACAATGAGCAGTTCTTC.

V is TRBV3-1 and J is TRBJ2-7; the match to TRBD2 covers 7 bases. The CDR3 has 17 residues. V shed 3 bases, J shed 1 base, and the junction held 12 bases outside the gene matches. Germline V gene sequence: CDR1 LGHDT, CDR2 YNNKEL (reference sequence). CDR3 protein: CASSQEGTRGTSYEQYF. CDR3 nucleotides: TGTGCCAGCAGCCAGGAGGGGACGCGGGGGACTTCCTACGAGCAGTACTTC.

This clonotype showed up just a few times. The V call is TRBV6-2 or TRBV6-3, the J call TRBJ2-5; a weak D match, TRBD1 (5 bases). Trimming cost V 1 base and J 1 base, with 13 bases left between them. CDR3 length: 16 amino acids. Germline CDR1 MNHEY, CDR2 SVGEGT. As DNA, the CDR3 is TGTGCCAGCAGTTACTTCTCGGCAGGGCCCCAAGAGACCCAGTACTTC. Protein product: CASSYFSAGPQETQYF.

The chain is built from TRBV27 and TRBJ2-7, with D possibly matching TRBD1 (6 bases). This CDR3 region has 15 residues. The germline gives CDR1 MNHEY, CDR2 SMNVEV (reference sequence). Trimming left V 5 bases short and J 2 bases short, with 16 bases between. This CDR3 reads CASSPPSAGAYEQYF. DNA for the CDR3: TGTGCCAGCAGTCCCCCCTCCGCAGGGGCCTACGAGCAGTACTTC.

The rearrangement joins TRBV2 to TRBJ2-7; TRBD1 agrees at 8 bases. The J call is uncertain, as TRBJ2-5 better fits the DNA end. In germline, CDR1 is SNHLY, CDR2 FYNNEI. The CDR3 covers 14 residues. The CDR3 DNA reads as TGTGCCAGCAGTGAAGCCGGCAGGGGGCAGACCCAGTACTTC. The encoded protein is CASSEAGRGQTQYF.

The rearrangement links TRBV20-1 to TRBJ2-5; D tentatively fits TRBD1 or TRBD2 (5 bases each). CDR3 length equals 14 residues. From germline, CDR1 is DFQATT and CDR2 SNEGSKA (reference sequence). The V gene lost 6 bases and the J gene lost 0 bases, with 14 bases spanning the gap. In nucleotides, the CDR3 is TGCAGTGCCGGGGCACAGGTGTACCAAGAGACCCAGTACTTC. This encodes CSAGAQVYQETQYF.

The V gene is TRBV27, the J gene TRBJ1-6; 7 bases align to TRBD1. The CDR3 spans 16 residues. Trimming cost V 4 bases and J 6 bases; bases outside gene matches: 9. Germline values: CDR1 MNHEY, CDR2 SMNVEV (reference sequence). This CDR3 is CASSSAPTGSNSPLHF. For the CDR3, the DNA is TGTGCCAGCAGTTCGGCCCCGACAGGGTCTAATTCACCCCTCCACTTT.

This rearrangement joins TRBV20-1 to TRBJ2-4; unclear D gene. This CDR3 comprises 14 residues. Germline CDR1 and CDR2: DFQATT and SNEGSKA (reference sequence). Trimming stripped 5 bases from V and 0 bases from J, with 11 bases between. CDR3 nucleotide sequence: TGCAGTGCTCCCTCGGCAGTAGCCAAAAACATTCAGTACTTC. Translation: CSAPSAVAKNIQYF.

The table lists this clonotype with a count of one. The chain combines TRBV9 with TRBJ2-1; D could derive from TRBD1 or TRBD2 (5 bases each). V dropped 3 bases and J dropped 6 bases, with 22 bases sitting between them. The germline V gene has CDR1 SGDLS and CDR2 YYNGEE. CDR3 length: 17 amino acids. The CDR3 spells CASSAQKGSNWANEQFF. The CDR3 coding sequence is TGTGCCAGCAGCGCCCAAAAGGGGAGTAACTGGGCCAATGAGCAGTTCTTC.

This chain links TRBV6-1 with TRBJ2-7; no clear D gene. The germline gives CDR1 MNHNS, CDR2 SASEGT. Trimming removed 6 bases from V and 3 bases from J, with 9 bases in between. This CDR3 comprises 12 residues. CDR3 in amino acids: CASREMNYEQYF. The DNA of the CDR3 is TGTGCCAGCAGGGAAATGAACTACGAGCAGTACTTC.

V is TRBV5-1 and J is TRBJ2-5; 9 bases agree with TRBD1. Germline loops: CDR1 SGHRS, CDR2 YFSETQ. V was clipped by 1 base and J by 5 bases; unmatched bases: 6. The CDR3 covers 15 residues. The CDR3: CASSLTGGSVETQYF. The CDR3 bases are TGCGCCAGCAGCTTGACAGGGGGCTCCGTGGAGACCCAGTACTTC. Combining the CDR3 with reference TRBV5-1 and TRBJ2-5 gives the whole variable domain KAGVTQTPRYLIKTRGQQVTLSCSPISGHRSVSWYQQTPGQGLQFLFEYFSETQRNKGNFPGRFSGRQFSNSRSEMNVSTLELGDSALYLCASSLTGGSVETQYFGPGTRLLVL.

This rearrangement joins TRBV9 to TRBJ2-7, with D perhaps being TRBD1 or TRBD2 (5 bases each). V was clipped by 0 bases and J by 7 bases, with 11 bases between them. Germline lookup yields CDR1 SGDLS and CDR2 YYNGEE. CDR3 length equals 13 residues. The CDR3: CASSVEEGLEQYF. The CDR3 DNA is TGTGCCAGCAGCGTAGAAGAGGGGCTAGAGCAGTACTTC.

The chain carries TRBV20-1 and TRBJ2-5, with D possibly being TRBD2 (7 bases). Between the trimmed V and J ends, which lost 0 bases and 4 bases, there was a span of 18 bases. CDR1 DFQATT and CDR2 SNEGSKA come from the germline V gene (reference sequence). This CDR3 has 16 residues. CDR3 in DNA: TGCAGTGCTAGAGATGAGGGGGGGGCGAGGGGAGAGACCCAGTACTTC. This gives the protein CSARDEGGARGETQYF.

As regards this clonotype: Relative to the germline gene, one junction end is altered; a read error may explain this. J is TRBJ2-7 and V is TRBV6-2 or TRBV6-3; D may correspond to TRBD1 or TRBD2 (6 bases each). This CDR3 contains 17 residues. Germline CDR1 and CDR2: MNHEY and SVGEGT. The CDR3 DNA sequence: TGTGCCAGCAGTCACTCGATCGGGGGCCCGAGCTCCTACGAGCAGTACTTC. Protein product: CASSHSIGGPSSYEQYF.

The chain links TRBV24-1 to TRBJ2-1, with D uncertain. The V gene's germline CDR1 is KGHDR and CDR2 SFDVKD. The CDR3 sequence is 16 residues long. The germline V and J ends were trimmed by 4 bases and 4 bases, with 16 bases remaining between them. CDR3 sequence: CATSERDSRSYNEQFF. CDR3 sequence (DNA): TGTGCCACCAGTGAACGCGACTCCCGTTCATACAATGAGCAGTTCTTC.

The table lists this clonotype with a count of one. This rearrangement joins TRBV2 to TRBJ2-5; no firm D call. The J call could be wrong; TRBJ2-7 is a better fit for the DNA end. The germline gives CDR1 SNHLY, CDR2 FYNNEI. This CDR3 is 12 amino acids long. The CDR3 loop is CASSERRSEQYF. The CDR3 bases are TGTGCCAGCAGTGAAAGGCGGAGCGAGCAGTACTTC.

In its sample, this clonotype was seen many times. The rearrangement links TRBV6-5 to TRBJ2-7, with a possible D match to TRBD1 (5 bases). This CDR3 spans 15 amino acids. Trimming cost V 0 bases and J 3 bases, with 12 bases left between them. Germline assignment: CDR1 MNHEY and CDR2 SVGAGI. The CDR3 reads CASSYSNPGNYEQYF. As DNA, the CDR3 is TGTGCCAGCAGTTACTCCAACCCAGGGAACTACGAGCAGTACTTC.